The rows below give T cell receptor beta chains drawn from one sample of a study of T cells in Graves' hyperthyroidism and ophthalmopathy. One entry per CDR3 protein, called by TCRdb with MiXCR from the multiplex PCR reads. The sample yields approximately 380,000 distinct CDR3 sequences, about 14% seen once. Input material: blood. The receptors stem from a man in his fifties or sixties with Graves' ophthalmopathy. Both conserved end residues are trimmed from each CDR3. The D gene is left open where the match is weak. Some rows mark clone size as missing; the rest say once, few, many or name a class of expanded clone.

V	D	J	size	CDR3
TRBV20-1	TRBD2	TRBJ2-2	many	SAREGTSGSANTGELF
TRBV11-3	TRBD1	TRBJ2-1	many	ASSLASGQSSYNEQF
TRBV7-9	TRBD1	TRBJ2-2	.	ASSLKGARTGELF
TRBV10-3	TRBD1	TRBJ2-7	many	AAQRDRESGEQY
TRBV30	.	TRBJ2-1	many	AWSVGGTSYNEQF
TRBV10-2	.	TRBJ1-1	many	ASSAGPTEAF
TRBV24-1	.	TRBJ1-1	few	ATSGPGTLNTEAF
TRBV5-5	.	TRBJ1-6	.	ASSGRWMNNSPLH
TRBV4-2	TRBD2	TRBJ2-3	few	ASSQESAGGASTDTQY
TRBV5-1	.	TRBJ2-7	few	ASSLAGQPLYEQY
TRBV27	.	TRBJ2-2	few	ASSFRGDTGELF
TRBV12-3/TRBV12-4	TRBD1	TRBJ2-6	.	ASSLGTGSSGANVLT
TRBV6-2/TRBV6-3	.	TRBJ2-1	.	ATRRQASSYNEQF
TRBV4-1	.	TRBJ2-2	.	ASSRKPQPDRNTGELF
TRBV28	.	TRBJ2-7	.	ASSLKGGSDEQY
TRBV20-1	.	TRBJ2-5	.	SAREHH
TRBV6-9	.	TRBJ2-6	.	ASSYGELSSGANVLT
TRBV3-1	.	TRBJ1-2	many	ASSQLEYGYT
TRBV5-1	.	TRBJ2-7	many	ASRLEGGGDEQY
TRBV7-2	TRBD1	TRBJ2-7	many	ASSFDRASTYEQY